Following are 3 T cell receptor beta chains from one sample sequenced in a study of blood T cell repertoires in COVID-19. Repertoires were generated with immunoSEQ multiplex PCR, while TCRdb's copy carries only in-frame clones and drops some. The sample yields about 250,000 clones, roughly 80% seen once. The sequenced sample consisted of peripheral blood. These receptors were collected from a man older than 75 with acute or convalescent COVID-19.

The sample holds a few counts of this clone. The V and J genes are TRBV10-3 and TRBJ1-5; possibly TRBD1 for D (5 bases). CDR3 length equals 12 residues. CDR1 and CDR2 from the germline V gene are ENHRY and SYGVKD. V lost 4 bases to trimming and J lost 7 bases, with 8 bases between them. CDR3 in DNA: TGTGCCATCAGTGGGGGCGAACAGCCCCAGCATTTT. Translated: CAISGGEQPQHF.

In this sample, this clone turned up once. CDR3 residues: CASTRTASTDTQYF. The CDR3 DNA sequence: TGTGCCAGCACCAGGACAGCTAGCACAGATACGCAGTATTTT. This rearrangement joins TRBV2 to TRBJ2-3, with D perhaps matching TRBD1 (6 bases). The CDR3 covers 14 residues. From germline, CDR1 is SNHLY and CDR2 FYNNEI. Trimming took 7 bases from V and 0 from J, leaving 11 bases between them.

The count of this clone is one. The gene calls are TRBV6-5 and TRBJ1-2; 12 nucleotides align to TRBD1. Germline lookup yields CDR1 MNHEY and CDR2 SVGAGI. V shed 6 bases and J 7 bases; nucleotides not matched to a gene: 9. CDR3 length: 15 residues. CDR3: CASRTPGQGALGYTF. As DNA, the CDR3 is TGTGCCAGCAGAACACCGGGACAGGGGGCTCTTGGCTACACCTTC.